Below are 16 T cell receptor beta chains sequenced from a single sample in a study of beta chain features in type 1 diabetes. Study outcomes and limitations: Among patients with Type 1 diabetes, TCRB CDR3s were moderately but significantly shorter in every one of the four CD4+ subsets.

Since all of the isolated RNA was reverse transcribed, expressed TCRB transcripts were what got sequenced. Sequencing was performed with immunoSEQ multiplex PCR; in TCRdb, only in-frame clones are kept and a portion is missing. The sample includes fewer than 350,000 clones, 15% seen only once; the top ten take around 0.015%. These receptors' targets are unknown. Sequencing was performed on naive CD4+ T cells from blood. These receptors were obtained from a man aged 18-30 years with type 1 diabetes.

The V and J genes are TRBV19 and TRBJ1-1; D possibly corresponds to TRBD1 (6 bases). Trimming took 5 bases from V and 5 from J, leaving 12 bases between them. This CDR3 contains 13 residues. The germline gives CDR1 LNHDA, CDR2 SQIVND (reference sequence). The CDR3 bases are TGTGCCAGTAGTCCCCGACAGGTTACTGAAGCTTTCTTT. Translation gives CASSPRQVTEAFF.

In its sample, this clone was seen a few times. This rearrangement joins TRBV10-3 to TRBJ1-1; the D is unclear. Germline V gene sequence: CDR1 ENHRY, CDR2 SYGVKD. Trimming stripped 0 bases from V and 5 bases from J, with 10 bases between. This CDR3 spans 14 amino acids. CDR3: CAISESGGWTEAFF. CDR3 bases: TGTGCCATCAGTGAGTCTGGAGGATGGACTGAAGCTTTCTTT.

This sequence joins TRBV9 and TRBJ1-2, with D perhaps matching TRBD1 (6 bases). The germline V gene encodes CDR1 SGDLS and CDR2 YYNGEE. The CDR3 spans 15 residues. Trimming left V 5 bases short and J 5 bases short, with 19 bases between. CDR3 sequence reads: CASRGPGQSKYGYTF. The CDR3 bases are TGTGCCAGCAGAGGGCCCGGACAGTCCAAGTATGGCTACACCTTC.

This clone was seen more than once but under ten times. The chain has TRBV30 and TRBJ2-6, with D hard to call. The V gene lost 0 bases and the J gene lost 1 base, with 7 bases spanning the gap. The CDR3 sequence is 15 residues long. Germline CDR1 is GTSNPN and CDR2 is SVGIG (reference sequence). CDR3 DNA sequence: TGTGCCTGGAGTGTAGCCCTATCTGGGGCCAACGTCCTGACTTTC. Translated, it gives CAWSVALSGANVLTF.

The CDR3 spells CASSVGQGSDTQYF. The CDR3 DNA reads TGTGCCAGCAGCGTAGGACAGGGCTCAGATACGCAGTATTTT. This sequence joins TRBV9 and TRBJ2-3; 7 bases fit TRBD1. J lost 4 bases, V lost 0 bases, and 2 bases had no gene match. The CDR3 contains 14 residues. Per the germline V gene, CDR1 is SGDLS and CDR2 is YYNGEE.

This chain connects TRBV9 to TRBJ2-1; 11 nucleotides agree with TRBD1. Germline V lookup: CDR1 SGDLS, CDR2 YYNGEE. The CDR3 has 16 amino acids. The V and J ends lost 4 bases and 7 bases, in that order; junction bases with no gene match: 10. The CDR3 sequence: CASSTAGTGGWNEQFF. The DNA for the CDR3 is TGTGCCAGCAGCACAGCAGGGACAGGGGGATGGAATGAGCAGTTCTTC. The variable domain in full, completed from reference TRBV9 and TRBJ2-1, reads DSGVTQTPKHLITATGQRVTLRCSPRSGDLSVYWYQQSLDQGLQFLIQYYNGEERAKGNILERFSAQQFPDLHSELNLSSLELGDSALYFCASSTAGTGGWNEQFFGPGTRLTVL.

CDR3 bases: TGCAGGGTCACCCAGGGGGATGGCTACACCTTC. Translated, it gives CRVTQGDGYTF. The chain joins TRBV20-1 to TRBJ1-2; 7 nucleotides align to TRBD1. The CDR3 consists of 11 residues. Germline V gene data show CDR1 as DFQATT and CDR2 as SNEGSKA (reference sequence).

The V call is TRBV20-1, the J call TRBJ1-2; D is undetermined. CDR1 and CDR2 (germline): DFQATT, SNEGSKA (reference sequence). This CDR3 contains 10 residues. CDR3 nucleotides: TGCCTGCCGGGTGACTATGGCTACACCTTC. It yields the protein CLPGDYGYTF.

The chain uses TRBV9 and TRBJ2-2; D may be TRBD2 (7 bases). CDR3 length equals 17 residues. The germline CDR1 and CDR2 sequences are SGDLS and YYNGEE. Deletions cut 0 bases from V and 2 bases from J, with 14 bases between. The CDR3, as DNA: TGTGCCAGCAGCGTAGGAGGGGGGGGGCTCAACACCGGGGAGCTGTTTTTT. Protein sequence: CASSVGGGGLNTGELFF.

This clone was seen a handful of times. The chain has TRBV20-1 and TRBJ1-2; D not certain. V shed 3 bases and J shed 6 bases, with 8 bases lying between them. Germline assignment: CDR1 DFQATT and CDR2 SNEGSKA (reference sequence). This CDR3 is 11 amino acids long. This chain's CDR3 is CSAREVHGYTF. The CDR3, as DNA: TGCAGTGCTAGGGAGGTCCATGGCTACACCTTC.

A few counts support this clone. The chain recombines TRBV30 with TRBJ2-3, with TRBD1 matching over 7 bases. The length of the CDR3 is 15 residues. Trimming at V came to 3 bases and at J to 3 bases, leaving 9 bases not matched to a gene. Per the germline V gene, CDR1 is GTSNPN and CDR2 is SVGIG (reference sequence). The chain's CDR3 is CAWRPRDSWTDTQYF. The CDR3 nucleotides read TGTGCCTGGAGACCCCGGGACAGTTGGACAGATACGCAGTATTTT.

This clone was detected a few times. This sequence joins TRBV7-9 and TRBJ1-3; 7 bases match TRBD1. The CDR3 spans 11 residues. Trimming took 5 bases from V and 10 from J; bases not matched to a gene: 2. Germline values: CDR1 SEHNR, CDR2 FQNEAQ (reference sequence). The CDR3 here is CASSTGETIYF. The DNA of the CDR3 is TGTGCCAGCAGCACAGGGGAAACCATATATTTT.

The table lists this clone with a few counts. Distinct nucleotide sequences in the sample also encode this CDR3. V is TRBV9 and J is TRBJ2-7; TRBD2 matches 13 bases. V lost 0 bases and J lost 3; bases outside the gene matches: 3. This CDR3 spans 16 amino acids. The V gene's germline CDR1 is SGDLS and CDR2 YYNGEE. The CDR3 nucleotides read TGTGCCAGCAGCGTAGGACTAGCGGGAGGCTACTACGAGCAGTACTTC. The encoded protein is CASSVGLAGGYYEQYF. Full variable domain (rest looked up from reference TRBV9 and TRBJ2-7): DSGVTQTPKHLITATGQRVTLRCSPRSGDLSVYWYQQSLDQGLQFLIQYYNGEERAKGNILERFSAQQFPDLHSELNLSSLELGDSALYFCASSVGLAGGYYEQYFGPGTRLTVT.

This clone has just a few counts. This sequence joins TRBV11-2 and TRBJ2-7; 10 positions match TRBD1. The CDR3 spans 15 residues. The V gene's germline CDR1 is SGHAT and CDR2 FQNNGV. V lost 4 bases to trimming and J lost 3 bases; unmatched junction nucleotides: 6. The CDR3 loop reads CASSSGTGVYYEQYF. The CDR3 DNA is TGTGCCAGCAGCTCCGGGACAGGGGTTTACTACGAGCAGTACTTC.

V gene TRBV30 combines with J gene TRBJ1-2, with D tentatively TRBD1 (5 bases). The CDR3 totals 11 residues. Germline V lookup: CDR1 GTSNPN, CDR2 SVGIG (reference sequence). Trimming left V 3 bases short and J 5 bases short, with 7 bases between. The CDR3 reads CAWRGDYGYTF. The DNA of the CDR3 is TGTGCCTGGAGAGGGGATTATGGCTACACCTTC.

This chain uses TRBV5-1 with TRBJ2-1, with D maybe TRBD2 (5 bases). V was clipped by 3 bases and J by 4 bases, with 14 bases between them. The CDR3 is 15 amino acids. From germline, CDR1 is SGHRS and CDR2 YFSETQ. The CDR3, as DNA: TGCGCCAGCAGCTCACTCCCGAGGGATTACAATGAGCAGTTCTTC. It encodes CASSSLPRDYNEQFF.